The following is a TCR beta chain sequence with its context. Antigen: not known. CDR3 length equals 19 residues. The ends lost 0 bases at V and 0 bases at J; junction bases unmatched: 6. Germline lookup yields CDR1 SEHNR and CDR2 FQNEAQ (reference sequence). The sample comes from a study of cytomegalovirus exposure and HLA in healthy donors. Turning to the study itself: Of more than 350 genotyped donors, roughly 86% clustered with self-reported Caucasian donors. Study-level points and caveats: Within a later analysis, the majority of CMV-associated TCR beta chains appeared HLA-restricted. High specificity and sensitivity for cytomegalovirus status were reported for the classifier. A prior analysis recorded that most TCR beta V segments were productive about 87% or about 30% of the time.

This PCR relied on a set of 60 Vbeta primers and 13 Jbeta primers. Clones were read by immunoSEQ multiplex PCR, and TCRdb kept only the in-frame ones, dropping some. This table holds under 150,000 clones, approximately 85% found once. The chain couples TRBV7-9 to TRBJ1-3; 12 bases line up with TRBD1. The sequencing input was PBMCs. The source is a boy under 18 in good health and CMV-seronegative. Here the CDR3 reads CASSLAPGTGGYSGNTIYF. The DNA for the CDR3 is TGTGCCAGCAGCTTAGCCCCGGGGACAGGGGGCTACTCTGGAAACACCATATATTTT.